A single sample gave rise to the 5 T cell receptor beta chains below, sequenced in a study of blood T cell repertoires in COVID-19 (dated by TCRdb to 2018 to 2021). Receptors were amplified or captured by the immunoSEQ multiplex PCR assay. TCRdb obtained this table from immuneACCESS and retained in-frame rearrangements with V and J assigned. These tables miss some clones; where compared with another copy, unresolved V genes account for less than half of the shortfall, and the remainder is unexplained. Present in this sample are around 160,000 clones, 75% to 90% of which were seen just once. The leading ten clones occupy 8% of the sample. Sequenced sample: peripheral blood. These receptors were taken from a woman aged 60-70 years with COVID-19, enrolled during active disease.

V and J are TRBV29-1 and TRBJ1-2, with 8 bases lining up with TRBD1. Germline CDR1 SQVTM, CDR2 ANQGSEA. Losses at the gene ends were 7 bases for V and 6 bases for J; bases not matched to a gene: 7. The CDR3 is 12 residues long. CDR3 sequence (DNA): TGCAGCGCTGGTGGACAGGGAAATGGCTACACCTTC. Residues: CSAGGQGNGYTF.

The chain links TRBV9 to TRBJ2-5; D perhaps matches TRBD2 (6 bases). The CDR3 totals 14 residues. Trimming left V 4 bases short and J 0 bases short, with 10 bases between. Germline V CDR1 and CDR2: SGDLS, YYNGEE. This chain's CDR3 is CASSWRGYQETQYF. Here the CDR3 DNA reads TGTGCCAGCAGCTGGAGGGGTTACCAAGAGACCCAGTACTTC. Full variable domain (remainder filled in from reference TRBV9 and TRBJ2-5): DSGVTQTPKHLITATGQRVTLRCSPRSGDLSVYWYQQSLDQGLQFLIQYYNGEERAKGNILERFSAQQFPDLHSELNLSSLELGDSALYFCASSWRGYQETQYFGPGTRLLVL.

The chain joins TRBV5-4 to TRBJ1-1; D is ambiguous. V lost 2 bases, J lost 1 base, and 6 bases lay in between. The CDR3 contains 13 residues. Per the germline V gene, CDR1 is SGHNT and CDR2 is YYREEE (reference sequence). The CDR3 nucleotides read TGTGCCAGCAGCTTTGACAAGAACACTGAAGCTTTCTTT. The encoded protein is CASSFDKNTEAFF.

The V gene is TRBV29-1, the J gene TRBJ2-7; 7 bases map to TRBD1. Losses at the gene ends were 6 bases for V and 3 bases for J; bases not matched to a gene: 5. The CDR3 is 12 residues long. Germline-derived CDR1 and CDR2 are SQVTM and ANQGSEA. CDR3 amino acids: CSVINRGYEQYF. Written as DNA, the CDR3 is TGCAGCGTGATAAACAGGGGCTACGAGCAGTACTTC.

The count of this clone is one. This sequence joins TRBV10-2 and TRBJ1-6, with 7 positions matching TRBD1. Trimming at V came to 5 bases and at J to 9 bases, leaving 10 bases not matched to a gene. Per germline, CDR1 WSHSY and CDR2 SAAADI. The CDR3 length is 15 residues. As DNA, the CDR3 is TGCGCCAGCAGTCCCGACAGGGTAGTGGGTTCACCCCTCCACTTT. Translated: CASSPDRVVGSPLHF.